This note documents a single T cell receptor beta chain sequence. Its antigen is undetermined. This sample was included in a study of radiotherapy plus CTLA-4 blockade in lung cancer. On the study more broadly: Patients showed objective responses in 15% to 20% of cases and disease control in under 40%.

V lost 4 bases to trimming and J lost 8 bases; unmatched junction nucleotides: 15. This CDR3 spans 17 amino acids. The germline CDR1 and CDR2 sequences are SGHRS and YFSETQ. Sequenced by immunoSEQ multiplex PCR; TCRdb stores in-frame clones only, minus some. There are some 45,000 clones in the sample; about 72% occur only once, and around 7.7% lies in the top ten. Overall study findings and caveats: Early shifts in blood T cell clones, with interferon-beta, reportedly predicted response best. Blood TCR clones of tumor origin expanded after radiotherapy plus ipilimumab.

The TCR was taken from a human donor with non-small cell lung cancer who had stable disease on radiotherapy plus ipilimumab. Here the sequenced sample was peripheral blood, taken from a patient treated with radiotherapy plus ipilimumab. The J gene is TRBJ1-2, the V gene TRBV5-1, with 12 bases that match TRBD1. The CDR3 DNA follows: TGCGCCAGCAGCGCAATGAGGGGGACAGGGGGCGCAAAGGGCTACACCTTC. This translates into CASSAMRGTGGAKGYTF.